This T cell receptor (beta chain) was recorded in a study of T cells after yellow fever vaccination. Study findings and constraints: Weaker in magnitude, the secondary response showed a faster peak on day 5 versus 15. FACS-sorted repertoires might harbor abundant contaminating clonotypes from the bulk population. Reappearance after the booster was observed for most primary-vaccination clones (about 96% CD4, roughly 90% CD8).

V lost 4 bases, J lost 6 bases, and 15 bases stayed unmatched. This CDR3 has 17 residues. Germline CDR1 LGHDT, CDR2 YNNKEL (reference sequence). 5'RACE template switching added a universal primer site and UMIs to TCR cDNA. In TCRdb, the 5' RACE reads were re-called with MiXCR into one record per CDR3 protein. The table has about 550,000 distinct CDR3 sequences, about a fifth seen once. Notes on this clonotype: Its antigen is unidentified.

The clonotype was recovered from a man aged 25-40 years who received the YFV17D yellow fever vaccine. The chain joins TRBV3-1 to TRBJ2-1; 7 nucleotides match TRBD2. The sequencing used PBMCs, collected 15 days after the yellow fever booster vaccination. This chain's CDR3 is CASSPGVWLAESNEQFF. For the CDR3, the DNA is TGTGCCAGCAGCCCGGGGGTCTGGCTAGCGGAATCCAATGAGCAGTTCTTC.